This is a list of T cell receptor beta chains from one sample in a study of cytotoxic CD8 clonotypes in ibrutinib-treated CLL. Sequenced by immunoSEQ multiplex PCR; TCRdb stores in-frame clones only, minus some. This table has 130,000 or so clones, approximately 75% appearing once. Specimen: PBMCs, collected after 12 months of ibrutinib treatment. These receptor sequences come from a human donor with chronic lymphocytic leukemia. The CDR3 runs from the conserved cysteine through the conserved F or W. The D gene is left open where the match is weak. Only some rows state a clone size, as once, few, many or a class for expanded clones.

D | J | size | V | CDR3 | DNA
- | TRBJ1-5 | - | TRBV28 | CASSRSLTVSNQPQHF | TGTGCCAGCAGTCGTTCTCTAACCGTGAGCAATCAGCCCCAGCATTTT
TRBD1 | TRBJ1-5 | - | TRBV2 | CASSGLGQGDNQPQHF | TGTGCCAGCAGTGGTTTGGGACAGGGCGACAATCAGCCCCAGCATTTT
- | TRBJ2-3 | - | TRBV19 | CACNRRETDTQYF | TGTGCCTGCAACAGGAGAGAGACAGATACGCAGTATTTT
- | TRBJ2-7 | - | TRBV6-5 | CASSYSPQGFYEQYF | TGTGCCAGCAGTTACTCCCCACAGGGTTTCTACGAGCAGTACTTC
TRBD1 | TRBJ1-6 | few | TRBV6-5 | CASTRDRSSPLHF | TGTGCCAGTACTAGGGACAGGAGTTCACCCCTCCACTTT
- | TRBJ2-3 | - | TRBV5-1 | CASSFGSTDTQYF | TGCGCCAGCAGCTTCGGTAGCACAGATACGCAGTATTTT
TRBD1 | TRBJ2-6 | - | TRBV19 | CASSSGTGASGANVLTF | TGTGCCAGTAGTTCCGGGACAGGAGCTTCTGGGGCCAACGTCCTGACTTTC
- | TRBJ1-5 | once | TRBV19 | CASSIVSGRGGSNQPQHF | TGTGCCAGTAGTATAGTCTCCGGCAGGGGAGGGAGCAATCAGCCCCAGCATTTT
- | TRBJ2-3 | - | TRBV19 | CASSRPGTDTQYF | TGTGCCAGTAGTAGGCCCGGCACAGATACGCAGTATTTT
- | TRBJ1-3 | - | TRBV27 | CASGSLLSGNTIYF | TGTGCCAGCGGATCCTTACTCTCTGGAAACACCATATATTTT
- | TRBJ2-4 | - | TRBV7-9 | CASSPYSQAKNIQYF | TGTGCCAGCAGCCCGTACAGTCAGGCCAAAAACATTCAGTACTTC
- | TRBJ2-7 | - | TRBV19 | CASSMGSLPEQYF | TGTGCCAGTAGTATGGGCAGTCTCCCCGAGCAGTACTTC
- | TRBJ2-6 | - | TRBV7-2 | CASSSPTPTVLTF | TGTGCCAGCAGCTCGCCGACCCCGACCGTCCTGACTTTC
- | TRBJ1-4 | - | TRBV18 | CASSLFDSPNEKLFF | TGTGCCAGCTCACTCTTCGACAGCCCTAATGAAAAACTGTTTTTT
TRBD1 | TRBJ1-4 | - | TRBV7-2 | CASSQNFERGRVREKLFF | TGTGCCAGCAGCCAAAACTTCGAGAGGGGGCGCGTCCGAGAAAAACTGTTTTTT
- | TRBJ2-1 | - | TRBV5-6 | CASSLGSNNEQFF | TGTGCCAGCAGCTTGGGCTCAAACAATGAGCAGTTCTTC
TRBD2 | TRBJ2-1 | - | TRBV7-2 | CASSLGTSGNEQFF | TGTGCCAGCAGCCTTGGGACTAGCGGCAATGAGCAGTTCTTC
- | TRBJ1-3 | - | TRBV7-2 | CASSLEASNSGNTIYF | TGTGCCAGCAGCTTGGAGGCCTCGAACTCTGGAAACACCATATATTTT
- | TRBJ2-5 | - | TRBV19 | CASSIVWETQYF | TGTGCCAGTAGTATAGTCTGGGAGACCCAGTACTTC
- | TRBJ1-2 | - | TRBV29-1 | CSVVPDTANYGYTF | TGCAGCGTTGTCCCCGACACGGCTAACTATGGCTACACCTTC
- | TRBJ2-3 | - | TRBV4-1 | CASSQVTRADTQYF | TGCGCCAGCAGCCAAGTGACTAGAGCAGATACGCAGTATTTT
- | TRBJ2-1 | - | TRBV27 | CASSFQGSYNEQFF | TGTGCCAGCAGTTTTCAGGGCTCCTACAATGAGCAGTTCTTC
- | TRBJ1-2 | few | TRBV6-4 | CASSPGENYGYTF | TGTGCCAGCAGCCCGGGGGAAAACTATGGCTACACCTTC
- | TRBJ1-2 | few | TRBV5-6 | CASSPPGVRYGYTF | TGTGCCAGCAGCCCTCCGGGGGTTAGGTATGGCTACACCTTC
TRBD1 | TRBJ1-2 | few | TRBV4-3 | CASSQDLGQGYGYTF | TGCGCCAGCAGCCAAGATCTGGGACAGGGTTATGGCTACACCTTC
TRBD1 | TRBJ1-2 | - | TRBV27 | CASSPGQGNYGYTF | TGTGCCAGCAGTCCCGGACAGGGAAACTATGGCTACACCTTC
- | TRBJ2-5 | - | TRBV2 | CASGGALGETQYF | TGTGCCAGCGGGGGGGCCTTAGGAGAGACCCAGTACTTC
TRBD1 | TRBJ1-5 | - | TRBV18 | CASSSETGLNQPQHF | TGTGCCAGCTCAAGTGAGACAGGGCTTAATCAGCCCCAGCATTTT
- | TRBJ2-6 | - | TRBV30 | CAWSVRGTALISGANVLTF | TGTGCCTGGAGTGTACGTGGGACTGCACTTATCTCTGGGGCCAACGTCCTGACTTTC
- | TRBJ2-7 | - | TRBV28 | CASSWRLPVQYF | TGTGCCAGCAGTTGGCGGCTGCCAGTGCAGTACTTC
TRBD2 | TRBJ2-3 | - | TRBV7-2 | CASSVAGTSVYTQYF | TGTGCCAGCAGCGTTGCCGGGACTAGTGTTTATACGCAGTATTTT
- | TRBJ2-3 | - | TRBV7-3 | CASSLNPRAGRSSDTQYF | TGTGCCAGCAGCTTAAATCCCCGGGCCGGGAGAAGTTCAGATACGCAGTATTTT
- | TRBJ2-1 | - | TRBV4-1 | CASSQDSVATYNEQFF | TGCGCCAGCAGCCAAGATAGTGTAGCGACCTACAATGAGCAGTTCTTC
TRBD2 | TRBJ2-3 | - | TRBV28 | CASSPEGLASWTDTQYF | TGTGCCAGCAGTCCGGAAGGACTAGCGTCGTGGACAGATACGCAGTATTTT
- | TRBJ2-7 | few | TRBV4-3 | CASSQRADSRGLYEQYF | TGCGCCAGCAGCCAACGGGCCGATTCCCGGGGTTTATACGAGCAGTACTTC
TRBD2 | TRBJ2-3 | - | TRBV7-8 | CASSLVVGAGGSHTQYF | TGTGCCAGCAGCTTAGTGGTCGGAGCGGGGGGTTCTCATACGCAGTATTTT
- | TRBJ1-1 | - | TRBV7-9 | CASSLVIQLEAFF | TGTGCCAGCAGCTTAGTAATTCAGCTAGAAGCTTTCTTT
- | TRBJ2-7 | - | TRBV7-8 | CASSRLFGSGSYEQYF | TGTGCCAGCAGCCGGCTTTTCGGGTCTGGATCCTACGAGCAGTACTTC
TRBD1 | TRBJ1-2 | - | TRBV19 | CASTTGQGAAGYTF | TGTGCCAGTACCACAGGCCAGGGGGCAGCTGGCTACACCTTC
TRBD1 | TRBJ1-2 | - | TRBV11-2 | CASSFDGTGSSTRGYTF | TGTGCCAGCAGCTTCGACGGGACAGGTTCATCTACGCGAGGCTACACCTTC
TRBD2 | TRBJ2-1 | - | TRBV7-3 | CASSSGLAGGPPFF | TGTGCCAGCAGCTCGGGACTAGCGGGAGGCCCGCCGTTCTTC